Presented here are 29 T cell receptor beta chains from one specimen sequenced in a study of beta chain features in type 1 diabetes. Investigators reverse transcribed all isolated RNA, so they sequenced expressed TCRB transcripts. Assay used: immunoSEQ multiplex PCR; TCRdb lists only in-frame clones, some missing. Of 90,000 to 110,000 clones listed, less than 40% are singletons. The sample was stem cell memory CD4+ T cells from blood. These receptors were obtained from a woman between 18 and 30 years old in good health.

This clone was picked up a small number of times. The CDR3 DNA sequence: TGTGCCACCGGGACTAGCGGGAGTCTGGAGAGAGAGACCCAGTACTTC. This gives the protein CATGTSGSLERETQYF. V gene TRBV10-3 combines with J gene TRBJ2-5; 14 positions agree with TRBD2. Germline V lookup: CDR1 ENHRY, CDR2 SYGVKD. The CDR3 is 16 residues long. Trimming at V came to 10 bases and at J to 4 bases, leaving 11 bases not matched to a gene.

The chain recombines TRBV11-3 with TRBJ1-1, with D unresolved. This CDR3 region has 13 residues. V lost 5 bases and J lost 4, with 11 bases in between. Germline CDR1 SGHNT, CDR2 YENEEA. CDR3 in amino acids: CASSPDGFTEAFF. CDR3 sequence (DNA): TGTGCCAGCAGCCCAGACGGGTTCACTGAAGCTTTCTTT.

This clone turned up a few times. J is TRBJ2-7 and V is TRBV7-9, with 8 bases that match TRBD1. The V gene's germline CDR1 is SEHNR and CDR2 FQNEAQ (reference sequence). The CDR3 runs 14 residues. The junction had 10 bases not matched to a gene; V was cut back by 7 bases and J by 5 bases. As DNA, the CDR3 is TGTGCCAGCACCTTGGACAGGGTCGACAACGAGCAGTACTTC. The encoded protein is CASTLDRVDNEQYF. Drawing the rest from reference TRBV7-9 and TRBJ2-7, the complete variable domain is DTGVSQNPRHKITKRGQNVTFRCDPISEHNRLYWYRQTLGQGPEFLTYFQNEAQLEKSRLLSDRFSAERPKGSFSTLEIQRTEQGDSAMYLCASTLDRVDNEQYFGPGTRLTVT.

The CDR3 DNA follows: TGTGCCAGCAGCCCATACAGGGGCCTCGCCCCCTACGAGCAGTACTTC. Protein sequence: CASSPYRGLAPYEQYF. This chain joins TRBV7-9 and TRBJ2-7; 7 nucleotides align to TRBD1. V was pared by 5 bases and J by 2 bases, with 12 bases of the junction left unmatched. CDR1 SEHNR and CDR2 FQNEAQ come from the germline V gene (reference sequence). This CDR3 spans 16 amino acids.

The chain is built from TRBV19 and TRBJ1-3; TRBD1 is a possible D gene (6 bases). The V end lost 6 bases, the J end lost 4 bases, and 10 bases lay between the germline ends. Germline CDR1 LNHDA, CDR2 SQIVND (reference sequence). The CDR3 has 13 amino acids. The CDR3 spells CASSITGGNTIYF. CDR3 in DNA: TGTGCCAGTAGCATTACAGGGGGAAACACCATATATTTT. The whole variable domain, remainder taken from reference TRBV19 and TRBJ1-3, is DGGITQSPKYLFRKEGQNVTLSCEQNLNHDAMYWYRQDPGQGLRLIYYSQIVNDFQKGDIAEGYSVSREKKESFPLTVTSAQKNPTAFYLCASSITGGNTIYFGEGSWLTVV.

This clone was picked up a small number of times. The chain uses TRBV7-2 and TRBJ1-2, with D perhaps TRBD1 (5 bases). The CDR3 has 14 amino acids. Germline lookup yields CDR1 SGHTA and CDR2 FQGNSA. V lost 4 bases and J lost 4, with 13 bases in between. The CDR3 spells CASSSYGQGYGYTF. The CDR3 bases are TGTGCCAGCAGCTCGTACGGGCAGGGCTATGGCTACACCTTC.

The chain has TRBV21-1 and TRBJ1-1. TRBV21-1 is a recognized pseudogene. The CDR3 extends over 16 amino acids. The CDR3: CASSKCSGVRNTEAFF. DNA for the CDR3: TGTGCCAGCAGCAAATGCTCGGGTGTTCGAAACACTGAAGCTTTCTTT.

This clone was counted only a few times. The chain carries TRBV14 and TRBJ2-1; the D is unclear. Germline values: CDR1 SGHDN, CDR2 FVKESK. CDR3 length equals 13 residues. V was pared by 1 base and J by 9 bases, with 10 bases between. The CDR3, as DNA: TGTGCCAGCAGCCAAGGAGTCAAAACTGAGCAGTTCTTC. Protein sequence: CASSQGVKTEQFF.

This clone has a handful of counts. The genes are TRBV5-4 and TRBJ2-5, with D uncertain. The CDR3 has 14 residues. The V gene's germline CDR1 is SGHNT and CDR2 YYREEE (reference sequence). V was shortened by 1 base and J by 1 base, with 8 bases between the two germline ends. The CDR3 is CASSLRSSQETQYF. In DNA form, the CDR3 reads TGTGCCAGCAGCTTGAGGTCTAGCCAAGAGACCCAGTACTTC.

The chain combines TRBV27 with TRBJ2-7, with D maybe TRBD1 (6 bases). The CDR3 extends over 16 amino acids. V was shortened by 1 base and J by 5 bases, with 18 bases between the two germline ends. CDR1 is MNHEY, CDR2 SMNVEV, per germline (reference sequence). The CDR3 region has the DNA TGTGCCAGCAGTTTATTTTGGGGGCGCGGTAGGGACGAGCAGTACTTC. Amino acid sequence: CASSLFWGRGRDEQYF.

CDR3 sequence: CASSPLALSSYEQYF. DNA of the CDR3: TGTGCCAGCTCACCGCTCGCCCTAAGCTCCTACGAGCAGTACTTC. This chain links TRBV18 with TRBJ2-7, with D hard to call. V was clipped by 3 bases and J by 0 bases, with 12 bases between them. Germline loops: CDR1 KGHSH, CDR2 LQKENI. This CDR3 is 15 amino acids long.

This clone has more than one count but fewer than ten. The V and J genes are TRBV5-4 and TRBJ1-2, with TRBD1 matching 7 bases. CDR3 length: 14 residues. V dropped 4 bases and J dropped 4; count of bases not matched to a gene: 7. CDR1 and CDR2 (germline): SGHNT, YYREEE (reference sequence). For the CDR3, the DNA is TGTGCCAGCAGCGGGGGACAGACCTTCTATGGCTACACCTTC. Translation gives CASSGGQTFYGYTF.

This clone has a handful of counts. V gene TRBV7-3 combines with J gene TRBJ2-5; maybe TRBD2 (5 bases). Trimming took 2 bases from V and 2 from J, leaving 18 bases between them. This CDR3 is 17 amino acids long. Germline V gene data show CDR1 as SGHTA and CDR2 as FQGTGA. This chain's CDR3 is CASSLGYRLAEQETQYF. Here the CDR3 DNA reads TGTGCCAGCAGCTTAGGATATCGTCTAGCAGAACAAGAGACCCAGTACTTC.

This clone was observed a handful of times. The chain carries TRBV7-7 and TRBJ2-1; 11 bases match TRBD2. The CDR3 extends over 15 amino acids. Losses at the gene ends were 5 bases for V and 8 bases for J; bases not matched to a gene: 8. Per germline, CDR1 SSHAT and CDR2 FNYEAQ (reference sequence). The CDR3 is CASSRRLAGMDEQFF. The CDR3 region has the DNA TGTGCCAGCAGCCGAAGACTAGCGGGAATGGATGAGCAGTTCTTC.

The rearrangement links TRBV15 to TRBJ2-1; perhaps TRBD1 as D (5 bases). The germline V gene encodes CDR1 LNHNV and CDR2 YYDKDF (reference sequence). Trimming left V 0 bases short and J 5 bases short, with 11 bases between. The CDR3 runs 15 residues. The DNA for the CDR3 is TGTGCCACCAGCAGAGATCAGGGCCTTGACAATGAGCAGTTCTTC. Its translation: CATSRDQGLDNEQFF.

The rearrangement uses TRBV7-9 and TRBJ1-2; 7 nucleotides agree with TRBD1. The CDR3 sequence is 15 residues long. Germline lookup yields CDR1 SEHNR and CDR2 FQNEAQ (reference sequence). Unmatched junction bases numbered 14, after V lost 5 bases and J lost 8 bases. The CDR3 sequence: CASSRGDSGNEGYTF. As DNA, the CDR3 is TGTGCCAGCAGCCGCGGGGACAGCGGTAATGAGGGCTACACCTTC.

This chain joins TRBV30 and TRBJ2-5, with D maybe TRBD2 (6 bases). In germline, CDR1 is GTSNPN, CDR2 SVGIG (reference sequence). V dropped 7 bases and J dropped 4 bases, with 16 bases sitting between them. This CDR3 region has 13 residues. The CDR3 loop is CASPTRGGETQYF. The DNA for the CDR3 is TGTGCCTCCCCAACACGGGGAGGAGAGACCCAGTACTTC.

The J gene is TRBJ2-5, the V gene TRBV11-2, with a possible D match to TRBD2 (6 bases). Trimming left V 5 bases short and J 5 bases short, with 18 bases between. CDR1 and CDR2 (germline): SGHAT, FQNNGV. The CDR3 spans 15 residues. CDR3 coding DNA: TGTGCCAGCAGCCCCAGGACTACCTTTGGTGAGACCCAGTACTTC. As protein: CASSPRTTFGETQYF.

The chain has TRBV5-4 and TRBJ2-1; 7 positions agree with TRBD2. Germline lookup yields CDR1 SGHNT and CDR2 YYREEE (reference sequence). CDR3 size: 15 residues. The V segment lost 4 bases and the J segment 5 bases; nucleotides outside the gene matches: 9. In DNA, the CDR3 is TGTGCCAGCAGCCAGAGAGAGCGGGGCAACAATGAGCAGTTCTTC. Translated: CASSQRERGNNEQFF.

The chain has TRBV6-1 and TRBJ2-7; a possible D gene is TRBD2 (5 bases). V shed 8 bases and J shed 2 bases, with 10 bases lying between them. The CDR3 is 12 residues long. CDR1 is MNHNS and CDR2 is SASEGT in the germline V gene. The DNA of the CDR3 is TGTGCCAGCCTGAAAGCGGCCTACGAGCAGTACTTC. It codes for CASLKAAYEQYF.

This clone was detected only a few times. The chain joins TRBV7-9 to TRBJ2-1, with TRBD2 identical over 10 bases. The V gene's germline CDR1 is SEHNR and CDR2 FQNEAQ (reference sequence). V lost 3 bases, J lost 7 bases, and 6 bases stayed unmatched. This CDR3 is built from 15 residues. The CDR3: CASSLPGLASNEQFF. The CDR3 region has the DNA TGTGCCAGCAGCTTGCCGGGACTAGCGAGTAATGAGCAGTTCTTC.

This chain uses TRBV10-3 with TRBJ2-1; the match to TRBD2 covers 10 bases. This CDR3 contains 15 residues. Germline trimming cut 2 bases from V and 4 bases from J; bases unmatched to any gene: 2. From germline, CDR1 is ENHRY and CDR2 SYGVKD. The DNA of the CDR3 is TGTGCCATCAGTGAGATAGCGGGGGGTTACAATGAGCAGTTCTTC. Its protein is CAISEIAGGYNEQFF.

CDR3 residues: CASSPGLMNTEAFF. CDR3 bases: TGTGCCAGCTCACCGGGACTTATGAACACTGAAGCTTTCTTT. This chain connects TRBV18 to TRBJ1-1; tentatively, D is TRBD1 (5 bases). Germline CDR1 and CDR2: KGHSH and LQKENI. CDR3 length: 14 residues. Trimming pared 3 bases from V and 0 bases from J, leaving 8 bases between.

This clone was detected a few times. The chain has TRBV5-6 and TRBJ1-4, with 9 bases fitting TRBD1. Germline CDR1 reads SGHDT; CDR2 reads YYEEEE. After removal of 3 bases from V and 8 bases from J, the junction contained 5 bases not matched to a gene. The CDR3 is made up of 14 amino acids. The CDR3 loop reads CASSSDRGLEKLFF. DNA of the CDR3: TGTGCCAGCAGCTCGGACAGGGGCTTGGAAAAACTGTTTTTT.

J is TRBJ2-7 and V is TRBV28; TRBD2 might be the D (6 bases). The germline V and J ends were trimmed by 8 bases and 6 bases, with 35 bases remaining between them. Germline V gene sequence: CDR1 MDHEN, CDR2 SYDVKM. The CDR3 consists of 19 residues. The CDR3 is CASCTSGYLVRERFLEQYF. CDR3 sequence (DNA): TGTGCCAGCTGCACCTCAGGGTATTTAGTACGGGAGCGCTTCCTCGAGCAGTACTTC.

The rearrangement joins TRBV11-2 to TRBJ2-7; TRBD2 matches 14 bases. Germline V gene data show CDR1 as SGHAT and CDR2 as FQNNGV. The CDR3 covers 16 residues. V dropped 6 bases and J dropped 3; count of bases not matched to a gene: 7. The CDR3 is CASSFRTSGRIYEQYF. The DNA for the CDR3 is TGTGCCAGCAGTTTTCGGACTAGCGGGAGGATCTACGAGCAGTACTTC.

This rearrangement joins TRBV6-1 to TRBJ2-1; perhaps TRBD2 as D (5 bases). Germline V CDR1 and CDR2: MNHNS, SASEGT. V lost 10 bases and J 6 bases, leaving 22 bases between the germline ends. This CDR3 is 15 amino acids long. The CDR3 spells CATRLAGGMRNEQFF. As DNA, the CDR3 is TGTGCCACCCGGCTAGCAGGAGGAATGCGCAATGAGCAGTTCTTC.

This clone was detected only a few times. J is TRBJ1-5 and V is TRBV23-1, with 9 bases that match TRBD1. TRBV23-1 is an open reading frame whose function is uncertain. The CDR3 runs 12 residues. The J segment lost 7 bases and the V segment lost 9 bases, leaving 4 bases of the junction unmatched. CDR3 region: CARQGAEQPQHF. The CDR3 nucleotides are TGCGCCAGACAGGGGGCAGAACAGCCCCAGCATTTT.

The sample holds a few counts of this clone. The V gene is TRBV9, the J gene TRBJ2-1; D gene unclear. The ends were cut back, 4 bases at V and 8 bases at J, with 13 bases in the middle. Looked up from germline, CDR1 is SGDLS and CDR2 is YYNGEE. The CDR3 is made up of 13 amino acids. The CDR3 DNA follows: TGTGCCAGCAGCCCTACTTTTAGTGATGAGCAGTTCTTC. It yields the protein CASSPTFSDEQFF.